This is a list of T cell receptor beta chains from one sample in a study of CXCR4 blockade with PD-1 therapy in pancreatic cancer. The data were produced by immunoSEQ multiplex PCR, yet TCRdb's version contains in-frame clones alone and is incomplete. The sample lists over a thousand clones, about two fifths occurring once. Sequencing was performed on tumor tissue. The receptors come from a human donor with pancreatic ductal adenocarcinoma. Both conserved end residues are part of each CDR3. The D gene is left open where the match is weak. Only some rows state a clone size, as once, few, many or a class for expanded clones.

CDR3 protein	CDR3 DNA	clone size	V gene	J gene	D gene
CAIGSGQGWNGYTF	TGTGCCATCGGGTCGGGACAGGGATGGAATGGCTACACCTTC	few	TRBV6-8	TRBJ1-2	TRBD1
CASSEFEGRGNTEAFF	TGTGCCAGCAGTGAATTCGAAGGCAGGGGGAACACTGAAGCTTTCTTT	NA	TRBV25-1	TRBJ1-1	NA
CASGFRDRGLIGELFF	TGTGCTAGTGGTTTTCGCGACAGGGGGTTAATCGGGGAGCTGTTTTTT	few	TRBV12-5	TRBJ2-2	TRBD1
CASSQVSGLSGNTIYF	TGTGCCAGCAGCCAAGTTTCGGGATTGTCTGGAAACACCATATATTTT	NA	TRBV14	TRBJ1-3	NA
CASRRLQGDSYGYTF	TGTGCCAGCAGGAGACTACAGGGGGATTCCTATGGCTACACCTTC	NA	TRBV6-4	TRBJ1-2	TRBD1
CASSLNLAGATNEQFF	TGTGCCAGCAGCTTAAATCTAGCGGGGGCGACCAATGAGCAGTTCTTC	few	TRBV7-7	TRBJ2-1	TRBD2
CAISEGGPGQPQHF	TGTGCCATCAGTGAAGGGGGGCCGGGTCAGCCCCAGCATTTT	few	TRBV6-1	TRBJ1-5	NA
CASRLLQGYRSNEQFF	TGTGCCAGCAGACTATTACAGGGATACCGCTCCAATGAGCAGTTCTTC	NA	TRBV6-8	TRBJ2-1	NA
CASSQGGRDGYTF	TGTGCCAGCAGCCAAGGGGGCAGGGACGGCTACACCTTC	NA	TRBV14	TRBJ1-2	NA
CASNQNRHSYNEQFF	TGTGCCAGCAATCAAAACAGGCACTCCTACAATGAGCAGTTCTTC	NA	TRBV12-5	TRBJ2-1	NA
CASSRVDNSPLHF	TGTGCCAGCAGCCGGGTCGATAATTCACCCCTCCACTTT	NA	TRBV28	TRBJ1-6	NA
CASSPVGGEALGYTF	TGTGCCAGCAGCCCAGTAGGAGGGGAGGCTTTGGGCTACACCTTC	medium-sized	TRBV11-3	TRBJ1-2	NA
CASRLGQGGNSPLHF	TGTGCCAGCAGATTGGGACAGGGAGGGAATTCACCCCTCCACTTT	few	TRBV11-3	TRBJ1-6	TRBD1
CASSLERGQGGSPLHF	TGTGCCAGCAGCTTAGAAAGGGGACAGGGAGGTTCACCCCTCCACTTT	medium-sized	TRBV11-3	TRBJ1-6	TRBD1
CASSQVTGTGGYEQYF	TGTGCCAGCTCACAAGTTACCGGGACAGGGGGCTACGAGCAGTACTTC	NA	TRBV18	TRBJ2-7	TRBD1
CASSRMGGLGTEAFF	TGTGCCAGCAGCCGTATGGGGGGTCTAGGAACTGAAGCTTTCTTT	medium-sized	TRBV7-5	TRBJ1-1	NA
CASSEAKGKAFF	TGTGCCAGCAGTGAAGCGAAGGGAAAAGCTTTCTTT	few	TRBV6-1	TRBJ1-1	NA
CASSPRDGSEAFF	TGTGCCAGCTCACCGAGGGACGGATCTGAAGCTTTCTTT	NA	TRBV18	TRBJ1-1	NA
CASSSVEGLTTEAFF	TGTGCCAGCAGTTCCGTAGAGGGGCTGACCACTGAAGCTTTCTTT	NA	TRBV28	TRBJ1-1	NA
CASSQDRGQGGYTF	TGTGCCAGCAGCCAAGACAGGGGGCAGGGTGGCTACACCTTC	NA	TRBV14	TRBJ1-2	TRBD1
CAISRTGGQDTEAFF	TGTGCCATCAGTAGGACAGGGGGGCAGGACACTGAAGCTTTCTTT	NA	TRBV6-8	TRBJ1-1	TRBD1
CASSEGRGNQPQHF	TGTGCCAGCAGTGAAGGTCGCGGCAATCAGCCCCAGCATTTT	NA	TRBV2	TRBJ1-5	NA
CASSPKGENTEAFF	TGTGCCAGCTCACCAAAGGGCGAGAACACTGAAGCTTTCTTT	NA	TRBV18	TRBJ1-1	NA
CASSEARDREAFF	TGTGCCAGCAGTGAAGCCCGGGACAGGGAAGCTTTCTTT	few	TRBV6-7	TRBJ1-1	TRBD1
CSVEQTEGTEAFF	TGCAGCGTTGAACAAACAGAGGGCACTGAAGCTTTCTTT	NA	TRBV29-1	TRBJ1-1	NA
CASRRTSSGNTIYF	TGTGCCAGCAGACGGACTAGCTCTGGAAACACCATATATTTT	NA	TRBV28	TRBJ1-3	NA
CASSSRAPMNTEAFF	TGTGCCAGCAGCTCGAGAGCCCCCATGAACACTGAAGCTTTCTTT	medium-sized	TRBV11-3	TRBJ1-1	NA
CATSRNRGTSNQPQHF	TGTGCCACCAGCAGAAACAGGGGAACGTCCAATCAGCCCCAGCATTTT	NA	TRBV15	TRBJ1-5	TRBD1
CASRKSYGYTF	TGTGCCAGTAGAAAATCTTATGGCTACACCTTC	NA	TRBV19	TRBJ1-2	NA
CASSPPAIVLEAFF	TGTGCCAGCTCACCACCGGCCATTGTGCTTGAAGCTTTCTTT	few	TRBV18	TRBJ1-1	NA
CASSPLGGGATGELFF	TGTGCCAGCAGCCCACTAGGCGGGGGGGCCACCGGGGAGCTGTTTTTT	medium-sized	TRBV11-3	TRBJ2-2	TRBD2
CASSEDGTGGWETQYF	TGTGCCAGCAGTGAGGACGGGACAGGGGGTTGGGAGACCCAGTACTTC	NA	TRBV9	TRBJ2-5	TRBD1
CATSREGQNTEAFF	TGTGCCACCAGCAGAGAGGGACAGAACACTGAAGCTTTCTTT	NA	TRBV15	TRBJ1-1	NA
CALLGGAYEQYF	TGTGCCTTGCTCGGAGGTGCCTACGAGCAGTACTTC	few	TRBV30	TRBJ2-7	NA
CASNEDFLSSYNSPLHF	TGTGCCAGTAACGAGGACTTTCTTAGCTCCTATAATTCACCCCTCCACTTT	NA	TRBV19	TRBJ1-6	NA
CASSRRFLRSGQGHIF	TGTGCCAGCAGCCGCCGATTTCTTAGGTCGGGACAGGGCCATATCTTT	NA	TRBV28	TRBJ1-4	TRBD1
CASSPSYRNGYTF	TGTGCCAGTAGTCCATCTTACAGGAATGGCTACACCTTC	NA	TRBV19	TRBJ1-2	NA
CASSSGQTMNTEAFF	TGTGCCAGCAGTTCGGGACAGACAATGAACACTGAAGCTTTCTTT	NA	TRBV6-8	TRBJ1-1	TRBD1
CAGADSGNTIYF	TGTGCCGGGGCGGATTCTGGAAACACCATATATTTT	NA	TRBV19	TRBJ1-3	NA
CASGHRDRPLLGNTIYF	TGTGCTAGTGGACACCGGGACAGGCCCCTGTTAGGAAACACCATATATTTT	NA	TRBV12-5	TRBJ1-3	TRBD1
CASRTLDYGYTF	TGCGCCAGCAGGACACTCGACTATGGCTACACCTTC	NA	TRBV10-2	TRBJ1-2	NA
CASSQSTGRSNNEQFF	TGCGCCAGCAGCCAATCTACAGGGAGGTCAAACAATGAGCAGTTCTTC	few	TRBV23-1	TRBJ2-1	NA
CASSLDRADTGELFF	TGTGCCAGCAGCTTGGACAGGGCGGACACCGGGGAGCTGTTTTTT	few	TRBV11-3	TRBJ2-2	TRBD1
CASSISQRGTAYYGYTF	TGTGCCAGTAGTATTTCCCAGCGAGGGACTGCCTATTATGGCTACACCTTC	few	TRBV19	TRBJ1-2	NA
CASSDGTGANSPLHF	TGTGCCAGCAGTGACGGGACAGGGGCAAATTCACCCCTCCACTTT	few	TRBV6-8	TRBJ1-6	TRBD1
CASSFRGGSPSEQYF	TGTGCCAGTAGTTTTCGGGGGGGATCCCCATCCGAGCAGTACTTC	NA	TRBV19	TRBJ2-7	TRBD2
CASKDRTGFTGELFF	TGTGCCTCCAAAGACAGGACAGGGTTCACCGGGGAGCTGTTTTTT	NA	TRBV28	TRBJ2-2	TRBD1
CASSFGQGHGYEQYF	TGTGCCAGCAGCTTCGGACAGGGGCATGGCTACGAGCAGTACTTC	few	TRBV6-7	TRBJ2-7	TRBD1
CASSIANSPLHF	TGTGCCAGTAGTATAGCCAATTCACCCCTCCACTTT	NA	TRBV19	TRBJ1-6	NA
CASRSGWNTEAFF	TGTGCCAGCAGGTCAGGGTGGAACACTGAAGCTTTCTTT	few	TRBV28	TRBJ1-1	NA
CASRQGPGPEKLFF	TGTGCCAGCAGACAGGGACCTGGGCCTGAAAAACTGTTTTTT	NA	TRBV28	TRBJ1-4	NA
CAWSGITRETQYF	TGTGCCTGGAGTGGGATAACCAGAGAGACCCAGTACTTC	NA	TRBV30	TRBJ2-5	NA
CASSVTASSGNTIYF	TGTGCCAGCAGCGTAACAGCGAGCTCTGGAAACACCATATATTTT	few	TRBV9	TRBJ1-3	NA
CASSYGRLDSGNTIYF	TGTGCCAGCAGTTACGGTCGCCTAGACTCTGGAAACACCATATATTTT	few	TRBV6-8	TRBJ1-3	NA
CASSYRSGQPNTEAFF	TGTGCCAGCAGTTACAGGTCAGGACAGCCGAACACTGAAGCTTTCTTT	few	TRBV6-8	TRBJ1-1	NA